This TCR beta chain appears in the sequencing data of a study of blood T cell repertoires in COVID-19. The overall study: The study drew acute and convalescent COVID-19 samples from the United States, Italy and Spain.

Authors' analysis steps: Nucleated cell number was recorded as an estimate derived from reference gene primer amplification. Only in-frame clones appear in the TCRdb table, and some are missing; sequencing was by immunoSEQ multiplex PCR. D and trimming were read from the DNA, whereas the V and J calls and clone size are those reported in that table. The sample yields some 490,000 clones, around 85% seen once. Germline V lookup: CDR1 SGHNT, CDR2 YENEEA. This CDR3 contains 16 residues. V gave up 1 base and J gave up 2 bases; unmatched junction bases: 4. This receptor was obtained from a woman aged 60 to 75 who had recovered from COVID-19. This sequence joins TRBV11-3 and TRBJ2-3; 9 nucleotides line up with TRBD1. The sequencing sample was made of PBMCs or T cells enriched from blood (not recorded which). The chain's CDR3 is CASSLGQGVYTDTQYF. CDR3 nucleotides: TGTGCCAGCAGCTTAGGACAGGGGGTCTACACAGATACGCAGTATTTT.